This T cell receptor beta chain is drawn from a study of blood T cell repertoires in COVID-19 (TCRdb year 2020). The study in broad terms: Collaborator samples came from the United States, Italy and Spain and covered acute and convalescent phases of COVID-19. The prospective study material was composed of cDNA or gDNA derived from T cells, B-cell-depleted T cells, or PBMCs. Deeply sampled blood TCRbeta repertoires from subjects exposed to, actively infected with, or recovered from COVID-19 were included in the dataset. The repertoires were released in a freely available public database intended as a resource for research on the immune response to SARS-CoV-2. The samples were drawn from the first 160 participants of the ongoing ImmuneRACE study and from 950 to 1,500 subjects provided by 6 global collaborators. A de-identified subject ID, COVID-19 status, age in years and sex were almost always included in the sample metadata. Where available, HLA class I and class II types were taken from metadata supplied by the sample provider and were not determined by assay-based typing. What the authors observed across the whole study: The quantity of clinical and demographic metadata differed by source and by participant and was supplied without curation.

Sequences MGHRA (CDR1) and YSYEKL (CDR2) are obtained from the germline V gene. The CDR3 contains 17 residues, cysteine and phenylalanine counted. Of the read, only the CDR3 DNA is kept; its 51 bases are in frame from base 1. V was cut back by 4 bases and J by 6 bases, leaving a gap of 23 bases between them. Turning to this clone: Its binding antigen is unknown. No per-base quality is available; no much larger clone lies one base away.

The immunoSEQ Assay, a bias-controlled multiplex PCR, was used to amplify TCRbeta CDR3 regions from genomic DNA. Processing in the source paper ran as follows. Nucleated cell counts per sample were estimated from amplification of reference gene primers within the assay. To quantify the absolute abundance of each unique TCRbeta CDR3 rearrangement, sequence reads were collapsed and filtered. For each sample, productive Simpson clonality was calculated as the square root of Simpson's diversity index over productive rearrangements. TCRdb re-hosts the immuneACCESS table, in-frame sequences only. Its copies lack some clones; in the studies checked, an unresolved V gene accounts for under half of them, and the cause for the rest is not known. The DNA gave D and trimming, while V, J and clone size come from that table. This sample comprises approximately 230,000 clones, approximately 90% of them detected only once. Together, the top ten hold under 8% of the sample.

In Seattle, one collaborating source enrolled patients while the infection was active and tracked those patients longitudinally over the course of disease. Each collaborating institution followed its own protocols to collect whole blood in K2EDTA tubes. Collaborator samples were shipped for TCRbeta analysis as frozen whole blood, isolated PBMCs, or DNA extracted from either sample type. The origin of this receptor is a woman aged 25 to 39 with COVID-19, enrolled during active disease. Sample: peripheral blood. The sequence joins TRBV4-1 to TRBJ2-3; the best D guess is TRBD1, with 6 bases matching. The bases read TGCGCCAGCAGCCCCACAGGGACGGCGCGGTTTGTGGATACGCAGTATTTT. Its protein reads: CASSPTGTARFVDTQYF.